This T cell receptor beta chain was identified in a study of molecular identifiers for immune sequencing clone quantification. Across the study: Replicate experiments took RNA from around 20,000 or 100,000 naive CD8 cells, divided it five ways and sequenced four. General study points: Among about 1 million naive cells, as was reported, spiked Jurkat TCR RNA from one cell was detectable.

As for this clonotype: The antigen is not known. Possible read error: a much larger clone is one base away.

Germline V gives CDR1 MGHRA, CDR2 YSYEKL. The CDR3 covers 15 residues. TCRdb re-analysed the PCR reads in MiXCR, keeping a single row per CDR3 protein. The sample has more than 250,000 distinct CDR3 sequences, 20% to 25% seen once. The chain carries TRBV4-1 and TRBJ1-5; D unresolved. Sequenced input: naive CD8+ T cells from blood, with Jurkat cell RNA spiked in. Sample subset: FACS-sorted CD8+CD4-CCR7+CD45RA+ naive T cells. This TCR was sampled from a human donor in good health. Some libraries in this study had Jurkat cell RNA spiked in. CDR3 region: CASSHISGSNQPKHF. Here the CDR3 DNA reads TGCGCCAGCAGCCATATATCGGGTAGCAATCAGCCCAAGCATTTT.